The 8 T cell receptor beta chains reported below all come from one sample, sequenced in a study of identical twins. TCRdb processed the 5' RACE reads anew with MiXCR; each CDR3 protein has one entry. The data hold some 1,700,000 distinct CDR3 sequences, with under 35% observed a single time. The specimen was cord blood. Receptors originate from a newborn girl in good health.

The rearrangement uses TRBV20-1 and TRBJ2-5; 9 nucleotides line up with TRBD1. Trimming took 6 bases from V and 2 from J; bases not matched to a gene: 7. The CDR3 has 14 amino acids. CDR1 is DFQATT and CDR2 is SNEGSKA in the germline V gene (reference sequence). CDR3 sequence (DNA): TGCAGTGCAACCCGGGACAGGGTTCAAGAGACCCAGTACTTC. It codes for CSATRDRVQETQYF.

This chain connects TRBV21-1 to TRBJ2-3. TRBV21-1 is a pseudogene segment. The CDR3 consists of 17 residues. In DNA form, the CDR3 reads TGTGCCAGCAGCAAAGAAAGGGATGGACTACGCACAGATACGCAGTATTTT. It codes for CASSKERDGLRTDTQYF.

This clonotype came up a few times. The V and J genes are TRBV7-2 and TRBJ2-5; no clear D gene. Deletions cut 2 bases from V and 13 bases from J, with 17 bases between. The germline gives CDR1 SGHTA, CDR2 FQGNSA. The CDR3 has 13 amino acids. The CDR3 DNA reads as TGTGCCAGCAGCTTAATTTTCGGGCTAGGTCGGTACTTC. Translating it yields CASSLIFGLGRYF.

This clonotype turned up a few times. V and J are TRBV6-2 or TRBV6-3 and TRBJ1-2; 7 bases map to TRBD1. This CDR3 is built from 15 residues. The germline gives CDR1 MNHEY, CDR2 SVGEGT. V dropped 8 bases and J dropped 0; count of bases not matched to a gene: 9. The CDR3 loop is CASWKGGSANYGYTF. Here the CDR3 DNA reads TGTGCCAGCTGGAAAGGGGGCTCTGCTAACTATGGCTACACCTTC.

J is TRBJ2-3 and V is TRBV27; D is uncertain. The CDR3 loop spans 16 amino acids. V was cut by 5 bases and J by 1 base, with 16 bases left in between. Germline V CDR1 and CDR2: MNHEY, SMNVEV (reference sequence). CDR3 sequence reads: CASSPTEPNRTDTQYF. CDR3 bases: TGTGCCAGCAGTCCCACAGAGCCTAACCGCACAGATACGCAGTATTTT.

The count of this clonotype is one. At one boundary the junction diverges from the germline segment, which might be a read error. V gene TRBV7-2 combines with J gene TRBJ2-3, with TRBD2 matching over 7 bases. This CDR3 has 17 residues. CDR1 and CDR2 (germline): SGHTA, FQGNSA. CDR3: CASNLGRLAASTDTQYF. The CDR3 region has the DNA TGTGCCAGCAACTTAGGGAGACTAGCAGCTAGCACAGATACGCAGTATTTT. Full variable domain (rest looked up from reference TRBV7-2 and TRBJ2-3): GAGVSQSPSNKVTEKGKDVELRCDPISGHTALYWYRQSLGQGLEFLIYFQGNSAPDKSGLPSDRFSAERTGGSVSTLTIQRTQQEDSAVYLCASNLGRLAASTDTQYFGPGTRLTVL.

The J gene is TRBJ2-1, the V gene TRBV20-1; TRBD2 agrees at 8 bases. Germline loops: CDR1 DFQATT, CDR2 SNEGSKA (reference sequence). The CDR3 has 16 residues. V gave up 3 bases and J gave up 9 bases; unmatched junction bases: 16. The chain's CDR3 is CSARGLGLAYGVEQFF. The CDR3 DNA follows: TGCAGTGCTAGGGGCTTAGGACTAGCCTACGGGGTTGAGCAGTTCTTC.

Many counts were recorded for this clonotype. V usage is TRBV27 and J usage is TRBJ2-7; D is perhaps TRBD1 (5 bases). The CDR3 is 14 amino acids. Germline V gene data show CDR1 as MNHEY and CDR2 as SMNVEV (reference sequence). Trimming cost V 6 bases and J 3 bases, with 15 bases left between them. CDR3 sequence: CASSQGWTNYEQYF. In DNA form, the CDR3 reads TGTGCCAGCAGCCAGGGATGGACGAACTACGAGCAGTACTTC.